The 26 T cell receptor beta chains reported below all come from one sample, sequenced in a study of vaccination effects on CD4 cells after COVID-19. The table came from immunoSEQ multiplex PCR; TCRdb's copy has only in-frame clones and leaves some out. The repertoire holds tens of thousands of clones, over 50% seen once, with 4.5% to 6.5% in the top ten. Upon completion of 10 to 11 days in culture, CD4+ T cells were isolated. No cognate antigen is known for these TCRs. Specimen: CD4+ T cells from PBMCs cultured without peptide, collected before COVID-19 vaccination. The receptor source for this set is a human donor who received a COVID-19 vaccine.

As to this clone: Other DNA sequences in this sample translate to the same CDR3. The rearrangement joins TRBV6-5 to TRBJ2-5; perhaps TRBD2 as D (6 bases). Germline V CDR1 and CDR2: MNHEY, SVGAGI. Trimming removed 3 bases from V and 6 bases from J, with 17 bases in between. The CDR3 contains 15 residues. This chain's CDR3 is CASSYVSAGLKTQYF. CDR3 DNA sequence: TGTGCCAGCAGTTATGTGAGTGCGGGGTTGAAGACCCAGTACTTC.

CDR3 in DNA: TGCGCCAGCAGCTTCAGGACAGGGGGCTCCAATGAGCAGTTCTTC. Encoded protein: CASSFRTGGSNEQFF. This chain uses TRBV5-1 with TRBJ2-1; 11 positions agree with TRBD1. This CDR3 is 15 amino acids long. Germline CDR1 reads SGHRS; CDR2 reads YFSETQ. J gave up 6 bases and V 2 bases, and 4 bases lay outside the gene matches.

Points on this clone: A read error may produce the germline difference seen at one junction end. The rearrangement links TRBV5-6 to TRBJ1-2; 7 bases fit TRBD1. Germline V CDR1 and CDR2: SGHDT, YYEEEE. This CDR3 spans 14 amino acids. CDR3 DNA: TGTGCCAGCAGCGTTATACAGGGGCGCGAATCACTATACTTC. The encoded protein is CASSVIQGRESLYF.

The genes are TRBV6-5 and TRBJ1-2; D is ambiguous. Per the germline V gene, CDR1 is MNHEY and CDR2 is SVGAGI. The CDR3 loop spans 14 amino acids. V was cut by 0 bases and J by 0 bases, with 5 bases left in between. CDR3 bases: TGTGCCAGCAGTTACTCGAGGGCTAACTATGGCTACACCTTC. It codes for CASSYSRANYGYTF.

This chain connects TRBV19 to TRBJ1-2; 10 bases map to TRBD1. CDR1 is LNHDA, CDR2 SQIVND, per germline (reference sequence). J gave up 7 bases and V 5 bases, and 4 bases lay outside the gene matches. The CDR3 spans 13 residues. CDR3 loop: CASSDRDRGGYTF. The CDR3 coding sequence is TGTGCCAGTAGTGACCGGGACAGGGGTGGCTACACCTTC.

This clone came up a few times. This chain uses TRBV28 with TRBJ1-1, with D possibly matching TRBD1 (5 bases). Between the trimmed V and J ends, which lost 9 bases and 7 bases, there was a span of 15 bases. Germline lookup yields CDR1 MDHEN and CDR2 SYDVKM. This CDR3 is built from 12 residues. The CDR3 nucleotides read TGTGCCAGTCACCGGGACGTCTTTGAAGCTTTCTTT. Protein: CASHRDVFEAFF.

The rearrangement joins TRBV4-3 to TRBJ1-4, with 9 positions matching TRBD1. The V segment lost 4 bases and the J segment 5 bases; nucleotides outside the gene matches: 5. Germline V gives CDR1 LGHNA, CDR2 YSLEER. The CDR3 sequence is 15 residues long. The CDR3 bases are TGCGCCAGCAGCCTTACCGGGACAGGGAATGAAAAACTGTTTTTT. Protein: CASSLTGTGNEKLFF.

The V call is TRBV11-2, the J call TRBJ2-2; perhaps D is TRBD1 or TRBD2 (5 bases each). CDR1 SGHAT and CDR2 FQNNGV come from the germline V gene. The V end lost 8 bases, the J end lost 4 bases, and 20 bases lay between the germline ends. The CDR3 extends over 16 amino acids. CDR3 nucleotide sequence: TGTGCCAGCCGATACGGGGCCCGCCGGTTCACCGGGGAGCTGTTTTTT. Protein: CASRYGARRFTGELFF.

The chain joins TRBV4-2 to TRBJ2-4; D uncertain. In germline, CDR1 is LGHNA, CDR2 YNFKEQ. With 0 bases removed from V and 7 bases from J, the gap between germline ends came to 4 bases. This CDR3 has 12 amino acids. The CDR3 sequence is CASSQERNIQYF. The CDR3 DNA reads as TGTGCCAGCAGCCAAGAAAGGAACATTCAGTACTTC.

This clone was counted between two and nine times. The V and J genes are TRBV27 and TRBJ2-3; D might be TRBD2 (6 bases). Trimming left V 2 bases short and J 0 bases short, with 12 bases between. The germline V gene has CDR1 MNHEY and CDR2 SMNVEV (reference sequence). The CDR3 has 16 amino acids. CDR3 in DNA: TGTGCCAGCAGTTTAAGGCGGGGATCTAGCACAGATACGCAGTATTTT. This codes for CASSLRRGSSTDTQYF.

This clone was seen a handful of times. This rearrangement joins TRBV20-1 to TRBJ2-1, with D unresolved. The V gene lost 6 bases and the J gene lost 5 bases, with 8 bases spanning the gap. Looked up from germline, CDR1 is DFQATT and CDR2 is SNEGSKA (reference sequence). The CDR3 loop spans 11 amino acids. The CDR3 bases are TGCAGTGCCGATGAGGACAATGAGCAGTTCTTC. This translates into CSADEDNEQFF.

This chain links TRBV27 with TRBJ1-2; D call uncertain. The germline V gene encodes CDR1 MNHEY and CDR2 SMNVEV (reference sequence). V lost 5 bases and J lost 4, with 14 bases in between. CDR3 length equals 14 residues. CDR3: CASSATYRAYGYTF. CDR3 bases: TGTGCCAGCAGTGCGACATACCGCGCCTATGGCTACACCTTC.

The chain combines TRBV29-1 with TRBJ1-2, with D perhaps matching TRBD1 (5 bases). Trimming left V 4 bases short and J 8 bases short, with 11 bases between. Per germline, CDR1 SQVTM and CDR2 ANQGSEA. This CDR3 region has 11 residues. The CDR3 loop reads CSVGFRAGYTF. The CDR3 DNA follows: TGCAGCGTTGGGTTCAGGGCCGGCTACACCTTC.

In its sample, this clone was seen a few times. The chain recombines TRBV3-1 (or the pseudogene TRBV3-2) with TRBJ1-2; tentative D call: TRBD1 (5 bases). CDR1 LGHDT and CDR2 YNNKEL come from the germline V gene (reference sequence). V was shortened by 4 bases and J by 3 bases, with 15 bases between the two germline ends. This CDR3 is 15 amino acids long. This CDR3 reads CASSPRGTPHYGYTF. The CDR3 DNA sequence: TGTGCCAGCAGCCCCCGGGGGACCCCCCACTATGGCTACACCTTC.

The rearrangement joins TRBV18 to TRBJ2-7; the D call may be TRBD1 or TRBD2 (5 bases each). This CDR3 comprises 14 residues. With 2 bases removed from V and 7 bases from J, the gap between germline ends came to 15 bases. Germline V gene data show CDR1 as KGHSH and CDR2 as LQKENI. The chain's CDR3 is CASSPGQGVGEQYF. CDR3 nucleotide sequence: TGTGCCAGCTCACCAGGGCAGGGAGTCGGGGAGCAGTACTTC.

The CDR3 here is CAGGGGEKLFF. In nucleotides, the CDR3 is TGTGCCGGAGGGGGCGGAGAAAAACTGTTTTTT. The V gene is TRBV28, the J gene TRBJ1-4; 7 nucleotides match TRBD1. The length of the CDR3 is 11 residues. The trim removed 11 bases at V and 8 bases at J, leaving 5 bases unmatched. CDR1 is MDHEN, CDR2 SYDVKM, per germline.

The chain combines TRBV15 with TRBJ2-3; D is unresolved. The germline gives CDR1 LNHNV, CDR2 YYDKDF (reference sequence). The V gene lost 0 bases and the J gene lost 4 bases, with 5 bases spanning the gap. The CDR3 covers 13 residues. CDR3 region: CATSRDGSDTQYF. DNA of the CDR3: TGTGCCACCAGCAGAGACGGCTCAGATACGCAGTATTTT.

This clone has more than one count but fewer than ten. V is TRBV2 and J is TRBJ1-2; 7 bases fit TRBD1. With 6 bases clipped from V and 4 bases from J, the junction kept 8 bases outside the gene matches. The CDR3 extends over 14 amino acids. Germline values: CDR1 SNHLY, CDR2 FYNNEI. The CDR3 is CASSPDREGYGYTF. As DNA, the CDR3 is TGTGCCAGCAGCCCTGACAGGGAGGGCTATGGCTACACCTTC.

The rearrangement joins TRBV20-1 to TRBJ2-5; D gene ambiguous. From germline, CDR1 is DFQATT and CDR2 SNEGSKA (reference sequence). V was cut by 4 bases and J by 4 bases, with 4 bases left in between. CDR3 length equals 10 residues. DNA of the CDR3: TGCAGTGCTATGCTAGAGACCCAGTACTTC. Residues: CSAMLETQYF.

V is TRBV10-3 and J is TRBJ1-5; TRBD1 matches 8 bases. This CDR3 has 13 amino acids. The junction had 6 bases not matched to a gene; V was cut back by 7 bases and J by 7 bases. Germline CDR1 is ENHRY and CDR2 is SYGVKD. In nucleotides, the CDR3 is TGTGCCATCACGCAGGGGGCGGCCCAGCCCCAGCATTTT. Translating gives CAITQGAAQPQHF.

This clone is medium-sized within its sample. The chain has TRBV6-1 and TRBJ1-3; no reliable D call. V was cut by 2 bases and J by 1 base, with 12 bases left in between. Germline-derived CDR1 and CDR2 are MNHNS and SASEGT. The CDR3 has 16 residues. Here the CDR3 DNA reads TGTGCCAGCAGTGAACATCAGGCCTCTTCTGGAAACACCATATATTTT. It specifies CASSEHQASSGNTIYF.

The rearrangement uses TRBV5-8 and TRBJ2-7; D perhaps matches TRBD2 (5 bases). Germline V gene lookup returns CDR1 SGHTS and CDR2 YDEGEE. V lost 4 bases to trimming and J lost 2 bases, with 7 bases between them. The CDR3 consists of 12 residues. CDR3 sequence: CASSPGAYEQYF. The CDR3 DNA reads as TGTGCCAGCAGCCCCGGGGCCTACGAGCAGTACTTC.

This clone came up many times. The chain is built from TRBV5-4 and TRBJ1-2; D unclear. Germline assignment: CDR1 SGHNT and CDR2 YYREEE (reference sequence). The CDR3 is 14 residues long. The V gene lost 1 base and the J gene lost 1 base, with 8 bases spanning the gap. The CDR3 coding sequence is TGTGCCAGCAGCTTGAACCAGGATAACTATGGCTACACCTTC. Translation gives CASSLNQDNYGYTF.

The rearrangement links TRBV5-6 to TRBJ2-3; D is undetermined. The CDR3 runs to 13 residues. The V gene's germline CDR1 is SGHDT and CDR2 YYEEEE. Trimming left V 8 bases short and J 1 base short, with 11 bases between. The CDR3 DNA is TGTGCCAGTCAGCGAAGGGGCACAGATACGCAGTATTTT. As protein: CASQRRGTDTQYF.

CDR3 region: CSAGTGYGELFF. The CDR3 DNA reads TGCAGCGCTGGGACAGGGTACGGGGAGCTGTTTTTT. The V and J genes are TRBV29-1 and TRBJ2-2; 9 bases are shared with TRBD1. This CDR3 is 12 amino acids long. CDR1 SQVTM and CDR2 ANQGSEA come from the germline V gene. J lost 7 bases, V lost 7 bases, and 4 bases had no gene match.

V gene TRBV3-1 (or the pseudogene TRBV3-2) combines with J gene TRBJ2-3; TRBD2 might be the D (5 bases). Germline CDR1 reads LGHDT; CDR2 reads YNNKEL (reference sequence). The CDR3 extends over 12 amino acids. The V and J ends lost 5 bases and 9 bases respectively, with 12 bases between them. CDR3 in amino acids: CASSSRLLTQYF. For the CDR3, the DNA is TGTGCCAGCAGCTCAAGACTATTAACGCAGTATTTT.